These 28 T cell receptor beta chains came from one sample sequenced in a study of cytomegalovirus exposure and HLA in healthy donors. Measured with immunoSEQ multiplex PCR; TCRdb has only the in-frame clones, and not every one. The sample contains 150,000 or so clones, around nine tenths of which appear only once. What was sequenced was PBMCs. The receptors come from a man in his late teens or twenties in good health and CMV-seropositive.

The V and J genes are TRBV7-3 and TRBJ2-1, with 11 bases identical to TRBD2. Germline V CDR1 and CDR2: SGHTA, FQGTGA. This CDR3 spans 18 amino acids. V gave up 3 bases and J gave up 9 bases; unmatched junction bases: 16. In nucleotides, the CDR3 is TGTGCCAGCAGCTTCAGTAGCGGGGGGGCCGGAGGTTTGGCTGAGCAGTTCTTC. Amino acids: CASSFSSGGAGGLAEQFF. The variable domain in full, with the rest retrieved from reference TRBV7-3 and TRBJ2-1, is GAGVSQTPSNKVTEKGKYVELRCDPISGHTALYWYRQSLGQGPEFLIYFQGTGAADDSGLPNDRFFAVRPEGSVSTLKIQRTERGDSAVYLCASSFSSGGAGGLAEQFFGPGTRLTVL.

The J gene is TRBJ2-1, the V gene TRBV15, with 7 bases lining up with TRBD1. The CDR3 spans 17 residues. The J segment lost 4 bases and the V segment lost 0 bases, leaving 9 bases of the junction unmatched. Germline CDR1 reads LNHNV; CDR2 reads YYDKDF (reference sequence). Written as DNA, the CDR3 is TGTGCCACCAGCAGAGATCGGGGCAGGGGGTTTTACAATGAGCAGTTCTTC. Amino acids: CATSRDRGRGFYNEQFF. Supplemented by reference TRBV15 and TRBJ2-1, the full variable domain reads DAMVIQNPRYQVTQFGKPVTLSCSQTLNHNVMYWYQQKSSQAPKLLFHYYDKDFNNEADTPDNFQSRRPNTSFCFLDIRSPGLGDTAMYLCATSRDRGRGFYNEQFFGPGTRLTVL.

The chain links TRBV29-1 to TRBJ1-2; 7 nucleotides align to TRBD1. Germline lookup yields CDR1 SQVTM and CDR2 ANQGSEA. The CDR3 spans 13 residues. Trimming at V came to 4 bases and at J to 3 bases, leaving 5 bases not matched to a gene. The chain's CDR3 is CSVGTGAYYGYTF. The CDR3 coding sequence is TGCAGCGTTGGGACAGGAGCTTACTATGGCTACACCTTC.

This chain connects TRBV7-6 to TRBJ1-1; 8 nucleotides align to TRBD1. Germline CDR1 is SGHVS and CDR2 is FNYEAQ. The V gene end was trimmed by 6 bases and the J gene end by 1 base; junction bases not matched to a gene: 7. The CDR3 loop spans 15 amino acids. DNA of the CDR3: TGTGCCAGCAGTTATCGACAGGGGCCGAACACTGAAGCTTTCTTT. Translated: CASSYRQGPNTEAFF.

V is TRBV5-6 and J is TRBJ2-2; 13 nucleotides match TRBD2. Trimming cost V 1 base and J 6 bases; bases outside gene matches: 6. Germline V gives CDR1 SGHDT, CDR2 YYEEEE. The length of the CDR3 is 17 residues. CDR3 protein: CASSLPTSGGVSGELFF. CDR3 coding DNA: TGTGCCAGCAGCTTGCCCACTAGCGGGGGGGTCTCCGGGGAGCTGTTTTTT.

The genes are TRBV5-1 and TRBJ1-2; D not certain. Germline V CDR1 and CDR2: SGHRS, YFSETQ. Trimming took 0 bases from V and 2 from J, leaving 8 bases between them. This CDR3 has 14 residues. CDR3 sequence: CASSLGRENYGYTF. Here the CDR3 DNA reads TGCGCCAGCAGCTTGGGAAGGGAGAACTATGGCTACACCTTC.

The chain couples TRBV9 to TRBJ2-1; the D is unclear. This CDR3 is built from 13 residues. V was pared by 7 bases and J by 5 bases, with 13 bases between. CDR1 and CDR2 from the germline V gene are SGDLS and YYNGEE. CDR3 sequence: CASGREAHNEQFF. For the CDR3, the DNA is TGTGCCAGCGGCCGCGAAGCGCACAATGAGCAGTTCTTC. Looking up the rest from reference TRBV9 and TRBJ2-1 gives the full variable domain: DSGVTQTPKHLITATGQRVTLRCSPRSGDLSVYWYQQSLDQGLQFLIQYYNGEERAKGNILERFSAQQFPDLHSELNLSSLELGDSALYFCASGREAHNEQFFGPGTRLTVL.

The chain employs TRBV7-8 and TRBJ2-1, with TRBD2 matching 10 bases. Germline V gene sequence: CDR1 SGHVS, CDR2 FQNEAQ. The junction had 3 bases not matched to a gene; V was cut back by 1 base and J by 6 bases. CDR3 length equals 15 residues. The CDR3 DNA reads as TGTGCCAGCAGCTTAGGGAGCGGGAGGGCCAATGAGCAGTTCTTC. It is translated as CASSLGSGRANEQFF.

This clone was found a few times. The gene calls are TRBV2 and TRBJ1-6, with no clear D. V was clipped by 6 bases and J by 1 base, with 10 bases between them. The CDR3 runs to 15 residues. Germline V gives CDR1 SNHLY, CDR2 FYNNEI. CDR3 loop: CASRPLGSYNSPLHF. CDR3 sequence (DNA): TGTGCCAGCAGACCCCTAGGATCCTATAATTCACCCCTCCACTTT. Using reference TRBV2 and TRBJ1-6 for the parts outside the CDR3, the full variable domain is EPEVTQTPSHQVTQMGQEVILRCVPISNHLYFYWYRQILGQKVEFLVSFYNNEISEKSEIFDDQFSVERPDGSNFTLKIRSTKLEDSAMYFCASRPLGSYNSPLHFGNGTRLTVT.

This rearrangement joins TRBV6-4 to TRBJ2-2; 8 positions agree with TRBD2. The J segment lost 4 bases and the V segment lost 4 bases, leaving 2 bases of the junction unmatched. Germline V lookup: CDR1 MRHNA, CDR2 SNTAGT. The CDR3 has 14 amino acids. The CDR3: CASSAGGPTGELFF. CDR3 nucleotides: TGTGCCAGCAGTGCGGGGGGGCCCACCGGGGAGCTGTTTTTT.

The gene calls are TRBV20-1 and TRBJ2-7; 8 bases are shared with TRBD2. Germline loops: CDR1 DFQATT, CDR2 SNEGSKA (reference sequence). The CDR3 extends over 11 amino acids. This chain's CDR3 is CSARRWREEFV. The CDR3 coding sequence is TGCAGTGCCAGAAGGTGGCGGGAGGAGTTTGTC.

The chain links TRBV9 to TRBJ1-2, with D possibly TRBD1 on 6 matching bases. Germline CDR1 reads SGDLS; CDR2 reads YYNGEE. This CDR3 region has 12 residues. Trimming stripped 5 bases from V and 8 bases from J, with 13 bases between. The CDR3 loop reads CASSGQGSGYTF. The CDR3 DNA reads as TGTGCCAGCAGTGGGCAGGGGTCCGGCTACACCTTC.

DNA for the CDR3: TGTGCCAGCAGTCAGGGGACGAACACCGGGGAGCTGTTTTTT. Translating gives CASSQGTNTGELFF. This chain uses TRBV6-4 with TRBJ2-2; tentative D call: TRBD1 (6 bases). The CDR3 runs 14 residues. V shed 5 bases and J shed 0 bases, with 7 bases lying between them. Germline V lookup: CDR1 MRHNA, CDR2 SNTAGT.

CDR3: CASSRDGELFF. CDR3 sequence (DNA): TGTGCCAGCAGCCGGGACGGGGAGCTGTTTTTT. This chain uses TRBV9 with TRBJ2-2; possible D gene TRBD2, 5 bases. V was pared by 4 bases and J by 7 bases, with 5 bases between. CDR1 is SGDLS and CDR2 is YYNGEE in the germline V gene. There are 11 residues in the CDR3.

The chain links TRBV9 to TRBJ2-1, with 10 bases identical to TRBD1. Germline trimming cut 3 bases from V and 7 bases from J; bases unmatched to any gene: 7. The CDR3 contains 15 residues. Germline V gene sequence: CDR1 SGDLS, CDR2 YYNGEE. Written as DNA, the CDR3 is TGTGCCAGCAGCGCCAGACAGGGGGCGCTGAATGAGCAGTTCTTC. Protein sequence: CASSARQGALNEQFF.

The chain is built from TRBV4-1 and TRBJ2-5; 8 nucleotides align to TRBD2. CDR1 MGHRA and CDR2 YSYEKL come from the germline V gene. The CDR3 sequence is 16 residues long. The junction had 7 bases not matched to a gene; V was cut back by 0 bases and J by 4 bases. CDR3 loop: CASSQEGASGRETQYF. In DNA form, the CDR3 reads TGCGCCAGCAGCCAAGAAGGAGCGAGCGGGAGAGAGACCCAGTACTTC.

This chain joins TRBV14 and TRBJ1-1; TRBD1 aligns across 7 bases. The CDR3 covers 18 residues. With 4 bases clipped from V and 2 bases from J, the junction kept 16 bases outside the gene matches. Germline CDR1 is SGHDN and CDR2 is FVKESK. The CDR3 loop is CASSPNAAWRGLNTEAFF. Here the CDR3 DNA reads TGTGCCAGCAGCCCCAACGCGGCGTGGAGGGGGCTAAACACTGAAGCTTTCTTT.

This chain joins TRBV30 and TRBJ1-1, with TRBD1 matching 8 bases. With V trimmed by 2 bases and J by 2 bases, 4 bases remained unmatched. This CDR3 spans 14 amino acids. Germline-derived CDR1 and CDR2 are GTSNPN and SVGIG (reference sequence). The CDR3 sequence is CAWSPGQGNTEAFF. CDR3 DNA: TGTGCCTGGAGTCCCGGACAGGGAAACACTGAAGCTTTCTTT.

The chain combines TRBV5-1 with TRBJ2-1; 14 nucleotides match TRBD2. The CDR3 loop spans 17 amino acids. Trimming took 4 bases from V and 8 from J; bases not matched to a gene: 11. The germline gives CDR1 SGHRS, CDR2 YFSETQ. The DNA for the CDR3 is TGCGCCAGCAGCCTACGTCCCGGGACTAGCGGGAGTGATGAGCAGTTCTTC. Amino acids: CASSLRPGTSGSDEQFF.

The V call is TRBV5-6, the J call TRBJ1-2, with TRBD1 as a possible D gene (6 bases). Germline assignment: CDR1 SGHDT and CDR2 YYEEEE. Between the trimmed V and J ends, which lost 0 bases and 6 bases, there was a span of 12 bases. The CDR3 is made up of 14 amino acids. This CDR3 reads CASSLGQGPHGYTF. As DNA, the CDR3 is TGTGCCAGCAGCTTGGGTCAGGGGCCACATGGCTACACCTTC.

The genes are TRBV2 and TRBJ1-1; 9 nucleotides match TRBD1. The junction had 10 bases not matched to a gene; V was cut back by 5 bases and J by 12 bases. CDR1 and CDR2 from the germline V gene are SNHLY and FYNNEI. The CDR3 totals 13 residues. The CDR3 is CASSQGQGLQTFF. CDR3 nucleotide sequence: TGTGCCAGCAGTCAGGGACAGGGTTTGCAAACTTTCTTT. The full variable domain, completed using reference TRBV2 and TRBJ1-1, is EPEVTQTPSHQVTQMGQEVILRCVPISNHLYFYWYRQILGQKVEFLVSFYNNEISEKSEIFDDQFSVERPDGSNFTLKIRSTKLEDSAMYFCASSQGQGLQTFFGQGTRLTVV.

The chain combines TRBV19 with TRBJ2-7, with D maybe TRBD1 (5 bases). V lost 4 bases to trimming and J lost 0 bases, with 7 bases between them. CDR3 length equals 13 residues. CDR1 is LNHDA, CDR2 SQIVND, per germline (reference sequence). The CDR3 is CASSRQLSYEQYF. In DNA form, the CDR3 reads TGTGCCAGTAGTAGACAGCTCTCCTACGAGCAGTACTTC.

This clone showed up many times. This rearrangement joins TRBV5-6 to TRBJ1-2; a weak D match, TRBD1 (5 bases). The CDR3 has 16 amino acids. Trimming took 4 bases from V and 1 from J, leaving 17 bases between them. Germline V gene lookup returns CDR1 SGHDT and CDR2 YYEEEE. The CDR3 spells CASSPTSAGYNYGYTF. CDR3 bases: TGTGCCAGCAGCCCCACTTCGGCAGGGTATAACTATGGCTACACCTTC.

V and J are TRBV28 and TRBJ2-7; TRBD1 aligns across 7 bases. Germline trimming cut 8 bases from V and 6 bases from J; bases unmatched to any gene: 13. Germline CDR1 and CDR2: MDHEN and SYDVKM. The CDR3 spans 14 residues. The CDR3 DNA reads TGTGCCAGCGCCGCTGGGACAGTCTTAAGCGAGCAGTACTTC. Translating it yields CASAAGTVLSEQYF.

The CDR3 region is CASSQAGTGEYEQYF. CDR3 nucleotide sequence: TGCGCCAGCAGCCAAGCCGGGACAGGGGAGTACGAGCAGTACTTC. This rearrangement joins TRBV4-3 to TRBJ2-7; 10 bases line up with TRBD1. This CDR3 is built from 15 residues. V shed 1 base and J 4 bases; nucleotides not matched to a gene: 4. Germline V gene sequence: CDR1 LGHNA, CDR2 YSLEER.

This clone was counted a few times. CDR3 residues: CASTFRDTQYF. The CDR3 nucleotides are TGTGCCAGCACCTTCCGAGATACGCAGTATTTT. The genes are TRBV5-4 and TRBJ2-3; D unclear. The CDR3 runs to 11 residues. Deletions cut 6 bases from V and 5 bases from J, with 7 bases between. Germline CDR1 and CDR2: SGHNT and YYREEE (reference sequence).

In DNA, the CDR3 is TGTGCCAGCAGCGCTCCGATTCAGGGTCCCGCCGGGGAGCTGTTTTTT. Protein sequence: CASSAPIQGPAGELFF. V usage is TRBV9 and J usage is TRBJ2-2, with a possible D match to TRBD1 (5 bases). The CDR3 covers 16 residues. The V gene's germline CDR1 is SGDLS and CDR2 YYNGEE. V lost 3 bases to trimming and J lost 6 bases, with 18 bases between them.

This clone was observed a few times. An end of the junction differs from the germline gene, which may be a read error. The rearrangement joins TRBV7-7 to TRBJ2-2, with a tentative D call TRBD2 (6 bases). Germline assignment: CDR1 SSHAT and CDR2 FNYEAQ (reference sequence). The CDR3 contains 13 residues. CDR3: CASSRGEPGELFF. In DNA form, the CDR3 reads TGTGCTAGCAGCCGCGGGGAACCCGGGGAGCTGTTTTTT.